This T cell receptor (beta chain) was recovered during a study of blood T cell repertoires in COVID-19. Per the germline V gene, CDR1 is SNHLY and CDR2 is FYNNEI. This CDR3 has 14 residues. Trimming pared 6 bases from V and 0 bases from J, leaving 10 bases between. In the original analysis: Nucleated cell number was recorded as an estimate derived from reference gene primer amplification. The method was immunoSEQ multiplex PCR; TCRdb's version includes in-frame clones alone and lacks a portion of them. Clone size and the V and J calls come from that table; the DNA yielded D and trimming. The repertoire has some 330,000 clones, 88% of them found once; the top ten carry around 4.6%.

The receptor was isolated from a man aged 25-40 years who had recovered from COVID-19. Material: PBMCs or T cells enriched from blood (not recorded which). The gene calls are TRBV2 and TRBJ2-3; a weak D match, TRBD1 (5 bases). The CDR3 loop is CASRVYRSTDTQYF. The CDR3 region has the DNA TGTGCCAGCAGGGTATACAGGAGCACAGATACGCAGTATTTT. Based on the CDR3 plus reference TRBV2 and TRBJ2-3, the full variable domain is EPEVTQTPSHQVTQMGQEVILRCVPISNHLYFYWYRQILGQKVEFLVSFYNNEISEKSEIFDDQFSVERPDGSNFTLKIRSTKLEDSAMYFCASRVYRSTDTQYFGPGTRLTVL.